The rows below give T cell receptor beta chains drawn from one sample of a study of radiotherapy plus CTLA-4 blockade in lung cancer. TCRdb keeps only in-frame clones here, not all; method: immunoSEQ multiplex PCR. This table has more than 75,000 clones, about four fifths appearing once. The material was peripheral blood, obtained from a patient treated with radiotherapy plus ipilimumab. The source of these receptors is a human donor with non-small cell lung cancer that progressed on radiotherapy plus ipilimumab. Each CDR3 is given with its conserved first and last residue. Each record gives: V gene, clone size, J gene, D gene, CDR3 length, CDR3 DNA, CDR3 protein. The D gene is left open where the match is weak. Rows may omit the clone size; those that give it use once, few, many or a size class.

V gene: TRBV9
clone size: -
J gene: TRBJ2-5
D gene: -
CDR3 length: 14
CDR3 DNA: TGTGCCAGCAGCCCCGGTTTGGGTCAAGAGACCCAGTACTTC
CDR3 protein: CASSPGLGQETQYF

V gene: TRBV7-9
clone size: few
J gene: TRBJ2-6
D gene: TRBD1
CDR3 length: 16
CDR3 DNA: TGTGCCAGCAGCTACACAGGGGGATCTGGGGCCAACGTCCTGACTTTC
CDR3 protein: CASSYTGGSGANVLTF

V gene: TRBV18
clone size: -
J gene: TRBJ2-5
D gene: -
CDR3 length: 11
CDR3 DNA: TGTGCCAGCTCACCGAAAGAGACCCAGTACTTC
CDR3 protein: CASSPKETQYF

V gene: TRBV27
clone size: -
J gene: TRBJ2-2
D gene: TRBD1
CDR3 length: 16
CDR3 DNA: TGTGCCAGCAGTTCCGACAGGGGGTCGAACACCGGGGAGCTGTTTTTT
CDR3 protein: CASSSDRGSNTGELFF

V gene: TRBV2
clone size: -
J gene: TRBJ2-2
D gene: TRBD1
CDR3 length: 14
CDR3 DNA: TGTGCCAGCAGGGGGACAGGGATGACCGGGGAGCTGTTTTTT
CDR3 protein: CASRGTGMTGELFF

V gene: TRBV30
clone size: -
J gene: TRBJ2-1
D gene: TRBD2
CDR3 length: 14
CDR3 DNA: TGTGCCTGGAGTAGGACTAGCGTGTATGGTGAGCAGTTCTTC
CDR3 protein: CAWSRTSVYGEQFF

V gene: TRBV6-1
clone size: -
J gene: TRBJ1-1
D gene: -
CDR3 length: 15
CDR3 DNA: TGTGCCAGCAGTGAGGGGGGTTCCTTGAACACTGAAGCTTTCTTT
CDR3 protein: CASSEGGSLNTEAFF

V gene: TRBV5-1
clone size: -
J gene: TRBJ2-1
D gene: TRBD2
CDR3 length: 15
CDR3 DNA: TGCGCCAGCAGCTTGGTGACGGGAGGGTCCAATGAGCAGTTCTTC
CDR3 protein: CASSLVTGGSNEQFF

V gene: TRBV7-8
clone size: -
J gene: TRBJ1-1
D gene: -
CDR3 length: 13
CDR3 DNA: TGTGCCAGCAGCTTGGGTCAGGCCACTGAAGCTTTCTTT
CDR3 protein: CASSLGQATEAFF

V gene: TRBV30
clone size: -
J gene: TRBJ1-1
D gene: -
CDR3 length: 16
CDR3 DNA: TGTGCCTGGACTGGACAGTGGCGACGAGGGAACACTGAAGCTTTCTTT
CDR3 protein: CAWTGQWRRGNTEAFF

V gene: TRBV20-1
clone size: once
J gene: TRBJ2-3
D gene: -
CDR3 length: 11
CDR3 DNA: TGCAGTGTTTTGCTCACAGATACGCAGTATTTT
CDR3 protein: CSVLLTDTQYF

V gene: TRBV5-5
clone size: -
J gene: TRBJ2-2
D gene: TRBD1
CDR3 length: 14
CDR3 DNA: TGTGCCAGCAGTTTAACAGGGGGCCCCGGGGAGCTGTTTTTT
CDR3 protein: CASSLTGGPGELFF

V gene: TRBV4-1
clone size: -
J gene: TRBJ2-2
D gene: TRBD1
CDR3 length: 16
CDR3 DNA: TGCGCCAGCAGCCCCGAGACAGGGACGAGGACCGGGGAGCTGTTTTTT
CDR3 protein: CASSPETGTRTGELFF

V gene: TRBV6-5
clone size: -
J gene: TRBJ2-2
D gene: TRBD2
CDR3 length: 12
CDR3 DNA: TGTGCCAGCCGCGGGGGCACCGGGGAGCTGTTTTTT
CDR3 protein: CASRGGTGELFF

V gene: TRBV5-1
clone size: -
J gene: TRBJ2-6
D gene: -
CDR3 length: 16
CDR3 DNA: TGCGCCAGCAGCTTGGATGTGGTCTCTGGGGCCAACGTCCTGACTTTC
CDR3 protein: CASSLDVVSGANVLTF

V gene: TRBV5-1
clone size: -
J gene: TRBJ2-1
D gene: TRBD2
CDR3 length: 17
CDR3 DNA: TGCGCCAGCAGCTCGTCGACTAGCGGGATCTCCTACAATGAGCAGTTCTTC
CDR3 protein: CASSSSTSGISYNEQFF

V gene: TRBV30
clone size: -
J gene: TRBJ2-1
D gene: -
CDR3 length: 13
CDR3 DNA: TGTGCCTGGAGTGTCGCTGAGCCTAATGAGCAGTTCTTC
CDR3 protein: CAWSVAEPNEQFF

V gene: TRBV10-1
clone size: few
J gene: TRBJ1-2
D gene: -
CDR3 length: 15
CDR3 DNA: TGCGCCAGCAGTGATACGACAGGCGAGATCTATGGCTACACCTTC
CDR3 protein: CASSDTTGEIYGYTF

V gene: TRBV6-5
clone size: -
J gene: TRBJ2-1
D gene: TRBD2
CDR3 length: 15
CDR3 DNA: TGTGCCAGCAGTACAACTAGCGGGAGGGGGAGGGAGCAGTTCTTC
CDR3 protein: CASSTTSGRGREQFF

V gene: TRBV10-2
clone size: -
J gene: TRBJ1-5
D gene: -
CDR3 length: 14
CDR3 DNA: TGCGCCAGCAGTGAGGGCAGGGGCAATCAGCCCCAGCATTTT
CDR3 protein: CASSEGRGNQPQHF

V gene: TRBV9
clone size: -
J gene: TRBJ2-1
D gene: -
CDR3 length: 16
CDR3 DNA: TGTGCCAGCAGCCCTAATGCTGTGCTCGCCTACAATGAGCAGTTCTTC
CDR3 protein: CASSPNAVLAYNEQFF

V gene: TRBV28
clone size: -
J gene: TRBJ2-7
D gene: TRBD1
CDR3 length: 13
CDR3 DNA: TGTGCTATAACCAGGGACAGTCCCTACGAGCAGTACTTC
CDR3 protein: CAITRDSPYEQYF

V gene: TRBV11-3
clone size: -
J gene: TRBJ1-6
D gene: -
CDR3 length: 13
CDR3 DNA: TGTGCCAGCAGCTTAGATCGGAATTCACCCCTCCACTTT
CDR3 protein: CASSLDRNSPLHF

V gene: TRBV11-2
clone size: -
J gene: TRBJ2-1
D gene: TRBD2
CDR3 length: 16
CDR3 DNA: TGTGCCAGCAGCCCCCAACACCCTAGCGGGTACAATGAGCAGTTCTTC
CDR3 protein: CASSPQHPSGYNEQFF

V gene: TRBV30
clone size: -
J gene: TRBJ1-2
D gene: -
CDR3 length: 13
CDR3 DNA: TGTGCCTGGACCTCAGGGAAGGACTATGGCTACACCTTC
CDR3 protein: CAWTSGKDYGYTF

V gene: TRBV6-6
clone size: few
J gene: TRBJ2-1
D gene: -
CDR3 length: 15
CDR3 DNA: TGTGCCAGCAGTTACTCTAGGGGCCTTTTAAATGAGCAGTTCTTC
CDR3 protein: CASSYSRGLLNEQFF

V gene: TRBV19
clone size: once
J gene: TRBJ2-2
D gene: -
CDR3 length: 14
CDR3 DNA: TGTGCCAGTAGTATCATATCAGCAACCGGGGAGCTGTTTTTT
CDR3 protein: CASSIISATGELFF

V gene: TRBV21-1
clone size: -
J gene: TRBJ1-2
D gene: -
CDR3 length: 16
CDR3 DNA: TGTGCCAGCAGCAAATTGATTCCGAGGGAACCTTATGGCTACACCTTC
CDR3 protein: CASSKLIPREPYGYTF

V gene: TRBV7-6
clone size: -
J gene: TRBJ2-1
D gene: TRBD1
CDR3 length: 15
CDR3 DNA: TGTGCCAGCAGCCGCGGGACAGGGGACTACAATGAGCAGTTCTTC
CDR3 protein: CASSRGTGDYNEQFF

V gene: TRBV5-4
clone size: -
J gene: TRBJ1-1
D gene: -
CDR3 length: 15
CDR3 DNA: TGTGCCAGCAGCTTGGTTGGCGCGAAGAACACTGAAGCTTTCTTT
CDR3 protein: CASSLVGAKNTEAFF

V gene: TRBV2
clone size: -
J gene: TRBJ2-7
D gene: -
CDR3 length: 14
CDR3 DNA: TGTGCCGCCTCCGGGACAACCGACTCCTACGAGCAGTACTTC
CDR3 protein: CAASGTTDSYEQYF

V gene: TRBV5-1
clone size: -
J gene: TRBJ2-5
D gene: -
CDR3 length: 14
CDR3 DNA: TGCGCCAGCAGCCCGCAGGGAGGTAAAGAGACCCAGTACTTC
CDR3 protein: CASSPQGGKETQYF

V gene: TRBV7-6
clone size: few
J gene: TRBJ2-1
D gene: TRBD1
CDR3 length: 15
CDR3 DNA: TGTGCCAGCAGCCTCCGGGACAGGGAAATCAATGAGCAGTTCTTC
CDR3 protein: CASSLRDREINEQFF

V gene: TRBV4-2
clone size: -
J gene: TRBJ2-2
D gene: -
CDR3 length: 14
CDR3 DNA: TGTGCCAGCAAGAGGTTGGGGGGTACCGGGGAGCTGTTTTTT
CDR3 protein: CASKRLGGTGELFF

V gene: TRBV5-1
clone size: few
J gene: TRBJ1-1
D gene: -
CDR3 length: 14
CDR3 DNA: TGCGCCAGCAGCTTGCTGCCGGGGAGCTTTGAAGCTTTCTTT
CDR3 protein: CASSLLPGSFEAFF

V gene: TRBV28
clone size: -
J gene: TRBJ2-3
D gene: TRBD2
CDR3 length: 19
CDR3 DNA: TGTGCCAGCAGTTTAATTAGTGGACTAGCGGGAGGTGAGACAGATACGCAGTATTTT
CDR3 protein: CASSLISGLAGGETDTQYF

V gene: TRBV11-1
clone size: -
J gene: TRBJ2-1
D gene: TRBD2
CDR3 length: 15
CDR3 DNA: TGTGCCAGCAGCCCACCGGGACTAGCGTTCAATGAGCAGTTCTTC
CDR3 protein: CASSPPGLAFNEQFF

V gene: TRBV5-6
clone size: -
J gene: TRBJ2-2
D gene: TRBD1
CDR3 length: 14
CDR3 DNA: TGTGCCAGCATTTCAGGGGGCGGCACCGGGGAGCTGTTTTTT
CDR3 protein: CASISGGGTGELFF

V gene: TRBV4-1
clone size: -
J gene: TRBJ2-7
D gene: -
CDR3 length: 13
CDR3 DNA: TGCGCCAGCAGCCAAGATCCCCCGACCGAGCAGTACTTC
CDR3 protein: CASSQDPPTEQYF

V gene: TRBV6-6
clone size: -
J gene: TRBJ2-1
D gene: -
CDR3 length: 16
CDR3 DNA: TGTGCCAGCAGTTACTCGAAGGCTAGCTCCTACAATGAGCAGTTCTTC
CDR3 protein: CASSYSKASSYNEQFF

V gene: TRBV9
clone size: -
J gene: TRBJ2-2
D gene: TRBD2
CDR3 length: 15
CDR3 DNA: TGTGCCAGCAGCTATAGCGGGACTAACACCGGGGAGCTGTTTTTT
CDR3 protein: CASSYSGTNTGELFF

V gene: TRBV2
clone size: -
J gene: TRBJ1-1
D gene: -
CDR3 length: 14
CDR3 DNA: TGTGCCAGCAGGGTCAGGGGAGGTAACACTGAAGCTTTCTTT
CDR3 protein: CASRVRGGNTEAFF

V gene: TRBV15
clone size: -
J gene: TRBJ1-1
D gene: TRBD1
CDR3 length: 14
CDR3 DNA: TGTGCCACCAGCAGAGTTGGACAGGGGGTTGAAGCTTTCTTT
CDR3 protein: CATSRVGQGVEAFF

V gene: TRBV6-1
clone size: once
J gene: TRBJ2-3
D gene: TRBD2
CDR3 length: 13
CDR3 DNA: TGTGCCAGCGCGGGAGGGGGCACAGATACGCAGTATTTT
CDR3 protein: CASAGGGTDTQYF

V gene: TRBV5-8
clone size: -
J gene: TRBJ1-2
D gene: -
CDR3 length: 14
CDR3 DNA: TGTGCCAGCAGCCAGACCCAGGTTAACTATGGCTACACCTTC
CDR3 protein: CASSQTQVNYGYTF

V gene: TRBV11-2
clone size: -
J gene: TRBJ2-3
D gene: -
CDR3 length: 12
CDR3 DNA: TGTGCCAGCAGACAGACCCAAGATACGCAGTATTTT
CDR3 protein: CASRQTQDTQYF

V gene: TRBV11-3
clone size: -
J gene: TRBJ2-1
D gene: -
CDR3 length: 15
CDR3 DNA: TGTGCCAGCAGCTTAAACCCGGGTCCTTACAATGAGCAGTTCTTC
CDR3 protein: CASSLNPGPYNEQFF

V gene: TRBV5-4
clone size: -
J gene: TRBJ2-3
D gene: TRBD2
CDR3 length: 16
CDR3 DNA: TGTGCCAGCAGCGTGGGGACTAGCGGGGTCACAGATACGCAGTATTTT
CDR3 protein: CASSVGTSGVTDTQYF

V gene: TRBV27
clone size: few
J gene: TRBJ2-1
D gene: -
CDR3 length: 14
CDR3 DNA: TGTGCCAGCAGTTTATGGAGTGATCGCGATGAGCAGTTCTTC
CDR3 protein: CASSLWSDRDEQFF

V gene: TRBV2
clone size: -
J gene: TRBJ2-3
D gene: TRBD2
CDR3 length: 11
CDR3 DNA: TGTGCCAGCAGGCGGGAGAATACGCAGTATTTT
CDR3 protein: CASRRENTQYF

V gene: TRBV27
clone size: -
J gene: TRBJ2-1
D gene: TRBD2
CDR3 length: 16
CDR3 DNA: TGTGCCAGCAGCCCGACAAGAGCGGGAGGGGACAATGAGCAGTTCTTC
CDR3 protein: CASSPTRAGGDNEQFF